The sample holds a few counts of the clone carrying this T cell receptor (beta chain). The antigen remains unidentified. The data belong to a study of CD8 T cells in ankylosing spondylitis. Broader study findings: Characteristic, it appeared, of ankylosing spondylitis blood was a TCR beta motif of several highly homologous variants. Reportedly, disease-linked clones are significantly enriched in ankylosing spondylitis patients' matched synovial fluid.

CDR3 length equals 15 residues. The V gene end was trimmed by 4 bases and the J gene end by 6 bases; junction bases not matched to a gene: 6. Germline CDR1 MNHEY, CDR2 SVGEGT. TCRdb reprocessed the 5' RACE reads with MiXCR, giving one entry per CDR3 protein. Of approximately 39,000 distinct CDR3 sequences listed, 11% were seen once; the top ten hold just over 20%. The clonotype was recovered from a male donor with ankylosing spondylitis. Sequencing was done on a sample of synovial fluid, either unsorted or a sorted T cell fraction (not recorded which). The chain is built from TRBV6-2 or TRBV6-3 and TRBJ2-7, with TRBD2 matching over 13 bases. DNA for the CDR3: TGTGCCAGCAGTTGGACTAGCGGGAGCCCTCTCGAGCAGTACTTC. Translating gives CASSWTSGSPLEQYF.